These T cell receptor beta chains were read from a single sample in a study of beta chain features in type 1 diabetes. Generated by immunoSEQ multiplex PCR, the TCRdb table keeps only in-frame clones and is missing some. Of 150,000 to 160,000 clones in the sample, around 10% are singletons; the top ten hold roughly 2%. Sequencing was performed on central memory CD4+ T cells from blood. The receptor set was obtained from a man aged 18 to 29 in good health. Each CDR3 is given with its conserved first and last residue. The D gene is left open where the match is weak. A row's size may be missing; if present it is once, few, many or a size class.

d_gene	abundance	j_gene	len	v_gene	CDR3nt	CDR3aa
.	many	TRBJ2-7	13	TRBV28	TGTGCCATTCAGCTCGGCGCCTCCTACGAGCAGTACTTC	CAIQLGASYEQYF
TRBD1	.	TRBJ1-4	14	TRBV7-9	TGTGCCAGCAGCTTAAGACAGGGGAATGAAAAACTGTTTTTT	CASSLRQGNEKLFF
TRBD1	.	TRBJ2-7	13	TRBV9	TGTGCCAGCAGCGACCGACAGGGCTACGAGCAGTACTTC	CASSDRQGYEQYF
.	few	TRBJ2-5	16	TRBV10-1	TGCGCCAGCAACTCAATAATACAGGCCGTCCAAGAGACCCAGTACTTC	CASNSIIQAVQETQYF
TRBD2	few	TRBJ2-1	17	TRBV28	TGTGCCAGCAGTTTATTTCGGTTGAGGGAGGGCCACTCCGAGCAGTTCTTC	CASSLFRLREGHSEQFF
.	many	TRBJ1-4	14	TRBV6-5	TGTGCCAGCAGTAGACTGATAACTAATGAAAAACTGTTTTTT	CASSRLITNEKLFF
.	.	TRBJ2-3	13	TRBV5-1	TGCGCCAGCAGAACAGAGAGCACAGATACGCAGTATTTT	CASRTESTDTQYF
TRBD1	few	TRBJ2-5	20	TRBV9	TGTGCCAGCAGCCCCTTTTCAACCCCAGGACAGGTCTCAACGGAAGAGACCCAGTACTTC	CASSPFSTPGQVSTEETQYF
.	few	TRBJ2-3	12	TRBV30	TGTGCCTGGAGCTCCTTCACAGATACGCAGTATTTT	CAWSSFTDTQYF
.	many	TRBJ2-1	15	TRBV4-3	TGCGCCAGCAGCCAAGAGCCAGGACCTTACAATGAGCAGTTCTTC	CASSQEPGPYNEQFF
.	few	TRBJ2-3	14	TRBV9	TGTGCCAGCAGCGTAGCCAGGTCCACAGATACGCAGTATTTT	CASSVARSTDTQYF
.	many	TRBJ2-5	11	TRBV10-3	TGTGCCATCAGCCACGAAGAGACCCAGTACTTC	CAISHEETQYF
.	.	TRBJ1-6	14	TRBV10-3	TGTGCCATCAGTGGGGGCGGACGACATTCACCCCTCCACTTT	CAISGGGRHSPLHF
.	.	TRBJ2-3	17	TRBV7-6	TGTGCCAGCAGCTTAGTAGGCAGGGCGAGTGGCGCAGATACGCAGTATTTT	CASSLVGRASGADTQYF
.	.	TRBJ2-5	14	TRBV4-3	TGCGCCAGCAGCCAAGACGGGGTACAAGAGACCCAGTACTTC	CASSQDGVQETQYF
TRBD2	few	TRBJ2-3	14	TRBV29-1	TGCAGCGTTGACCTAGCGGGTGGCACAGATACGCAGTATTTT	CSVDLAGGTDTQYF
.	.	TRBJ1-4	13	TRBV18	TGTGCCAGCTCACAGGGGGTAACAGAAAAACTGTTTTTT	CASSQGVTEKLFF
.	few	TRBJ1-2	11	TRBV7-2	TGTGCCAGCAGCCAAAGGGATGGCTACACCTTC	CASSQRDGYTF
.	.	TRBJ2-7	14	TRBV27	TGTGCCAGCAGTTTACCCGGACCTAGCTACGAGCAGTACTTC	CASSLPGPSYEQYF
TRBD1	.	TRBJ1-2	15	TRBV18	TGTGCCAGCTCACAACAGGACAGGGTTGACTATGGCTACACCTTC	CASSQQDRVDYGYTF
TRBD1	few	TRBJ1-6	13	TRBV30	TGTGCCCAGAGGGGGACAGCTAATTCACCCCTCCACTTT	CAQRGTANSPLHF
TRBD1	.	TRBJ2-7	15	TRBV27	TGTGCCAGCAGTTCGGCCGGGACAGGGGAACACGAGCAGTACTTC	CASSSAGTGEHEQYF
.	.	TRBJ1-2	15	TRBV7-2	TGTGCCAGCAGCCCGCAACAGGGCACCACCCTTGGCTACACCTTC	CASSPQQGTTLGYTF
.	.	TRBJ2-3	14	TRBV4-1	TGCGCCAGCAGCCAAGAACTCCTGCCAGATACGCAGTATTTT	CASSQELLPDTQYF
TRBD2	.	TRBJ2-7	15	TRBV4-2	TGTGCCAGCAGCCAAGAAGGGACTAGCGGCTACGAGCAGTACTTC	CASSQEGTSGYEQYF
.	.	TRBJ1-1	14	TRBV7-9	TGTGCCAGCAGCTTTGAGGTGGTGTACACTGAAGCTTTCTTT	CASSFEVVYTEAFF
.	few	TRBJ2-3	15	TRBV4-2	TGTGCCAGCAGCCAGCAGGGGACTAGCACAGATACGCAGTATTTT	CASSQQGTSTDTQYF
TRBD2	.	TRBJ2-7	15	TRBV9	TGTGCCAGCAGCGTTGGGACTAGCGGGTCCTACGAGCAGTACTTC	CASSVGTSGSYEQYF
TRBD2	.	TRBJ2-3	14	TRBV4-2	TGTGCCAGCAGTTTAGCGGGAGCACCAGATACGCAGTATTTT	CASSLAGAPDTQYF
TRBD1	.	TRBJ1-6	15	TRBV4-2	TGTGCCAGCAGCCCAGGGGGGACAGGGGATTCACCCCTCCACTTT	CASSPGGTGDSPLHF
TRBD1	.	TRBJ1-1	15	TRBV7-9	TGTGCCAGCACCTACTGGGACAGGATGAACACTGAAGCTTTCTTT	CASTYWDRMNTEAFF
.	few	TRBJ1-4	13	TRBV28	TGTGCCAGCAGTTTGTGGCCTAATGAAAAACTGTTTTTT	CASSLWPNEKLFF
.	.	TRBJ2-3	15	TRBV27	TGTGCCAGCAGAGGCAGATCGATTGGCACAGATACGCAGTATTTT	CASRGRSIGTDTQYF
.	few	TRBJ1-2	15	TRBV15	TGTGCCACCAGCAGAGATCTCAAGGAAGGGTATGGCTACACCTTC	CATSRDLKEGYGYTF
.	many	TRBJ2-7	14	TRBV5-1	TGCGCCAGCAGCTTGGATTCCCCTGTCTACGAGCAGTACTTC	CASSLDSPVYEQYF
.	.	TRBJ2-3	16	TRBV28	TGTGCCAGCAGCACCCGGTGGGGGAGAGGCACAGATACGCAGTATTTT	CASSTRWGRGTDTQYF
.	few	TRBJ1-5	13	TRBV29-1	TGCAGCGTTGTGACAGGAATCAATCAGCCCCAGCATTTT	CSVVTGINQPQHF
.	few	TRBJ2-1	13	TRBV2	TGTGCCAGCAGTAGGAACAGGGCTAATGAGCAGTTCTTC	CASSRNRANEQFF
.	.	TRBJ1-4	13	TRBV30	TGTGCCTTCGCCGGAACCAATAATGAAAAACTGTTTTTT	CAFAGTNNEKLFF
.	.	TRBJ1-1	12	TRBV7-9	TGTGCCAGCAGCCTACAGGGATTTGAAGCTTTCTTT	CASSLQGFEAFF
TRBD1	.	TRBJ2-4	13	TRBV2	TGTGCCAGCAGCCCGGACAGGGGAAACATTCAGTACTTC	CASSPDRGNIQYF
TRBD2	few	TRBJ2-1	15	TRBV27	TGTGCCAGCAGTTTACGCGGGGGGACCTACAATGAGCAGTTCTTC	CASSLRGGTYNEQFF
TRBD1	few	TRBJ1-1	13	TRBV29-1	TGCAGCGTTAAGACAGGGTTCGACACTGAAGCTTTCTTT	CSVKTGFDTEAFF
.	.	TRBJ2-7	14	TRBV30	TGTGCCTGGAGTGTATCAGGGGCCTCCTACGAGCAGTACTTC	CAWSVSGASYEQYF
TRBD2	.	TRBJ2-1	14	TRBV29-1	TGCAGCGTTGGTAGCGGGAGGGTCCGCCACGAGCAGTTCTTC	CSVGSGRVRHEQFF
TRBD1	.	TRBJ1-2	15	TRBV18	TGTGCCAGCTCACCTACTTCAGGACAGGGCTATGGCTACACCTTC	CASSPTSGQGYGYTF
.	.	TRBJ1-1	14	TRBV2	TGTGCCAGCAGTGAAGCTTCACAGGACACTGAAGCTTTCTTT	CASSEASQDTEAFF
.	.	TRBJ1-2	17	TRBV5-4	TGTGCCAGCCGTAGGAATAGGGGTGGATCCGTAGACTATGGCTACACCTTC	CASRRNRGGSVDYGYTF
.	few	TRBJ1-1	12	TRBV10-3	TGTGCCATGTCCGCTGACTCGCGCAAAGCTTTCTTT	CAMSADSRKAFF
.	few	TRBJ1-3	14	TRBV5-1	TGCGCCAGCAGCTTGACAGCAGGCGGAAACACCATATATTTT	CASSLTAGGNTIYF
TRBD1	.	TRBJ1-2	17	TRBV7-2	TGTGCCAGCAGCCGTCTACAGGGGGCGGGTTTTAACTATGGCTACACCTTC	CASSRLQGAGFNYGYTF
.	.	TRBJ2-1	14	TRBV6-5	TGTGCCAGCAGTCCCCGGGACCCCTACAATGGGCAGTTCTTC	CASSPRDPYNGQFF
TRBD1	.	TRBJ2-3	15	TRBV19	TGTGCCAGTAGTTCCGGACAGGCGGCCACAGATACGCAGTATTTT	CASSSGQAATDTQYF
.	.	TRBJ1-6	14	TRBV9	TGTGCCAGCAGCGCAAACTCGGGGGATTCACCCCTCCACTTT	CASSANSGDSPLHF
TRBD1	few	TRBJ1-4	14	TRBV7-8	TGTGCCAGCAGCCGCACAGGGGGGAATGAAAAACTGTTTTTT	CASSRTGGNEKLFF
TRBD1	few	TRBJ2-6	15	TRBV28	TGTGCCAGCAGTTCGACAGGGTCCGGGGCCAACGTCCTGACTTTC	CASSSTGSGANVLTF
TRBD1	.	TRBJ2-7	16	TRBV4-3	TGCGCCAGCAGCCCCCAGCTTGGGGACAGGGGCCACGAGCAGTACTTC	CASSPQLGDRGHEQYF